The subject of this entry is one T cell receptor beta chain. What it recognizes is unknown. One end of the junction is discordant with germline, which a read error may explain. Hyperthyroidism patients had new diagnoses, durations under 2 months, and ages of 18 to 65. This record comes from a study of Graves' ophthalmopathy and Graves' hyperthyroidism. Across the whole study: Calling hyperthyroidism stable required that no ophthalmopathy show up within 18 months of follow-up.

The V gene's germline CDR1 is ENHRY and CDR2 SYGVKD. This CDR3 comprises 17 residues. Whole-study results and caveats: Sensitivity reached around 67% and specificity about 78% when the model predicted ophthalmopathy progression. Built on 13 signatures, a model told ophthalmopathy apart from stable hyperthyroidism with over 85% sensitivity and 75% to 82% specificity.

Transcripts of RNA were the source for amplifying TCR beta CDR3 regions. A first-round RT-PCR used HTBI primers, followed by a second-round multiplex PCR. TCRdb re-called the multiplex PCR reads with MiXCR, one entry per CDR3 protein. In the table there are about 550,000 distinct CDR3 sequences, 35% to 40% of which are singletons. This chain uses TRBV10-3 with TRBJ1-5; no firm D call. The clonotype was recovered from an adult man with Graves' hyperthyroidism. Input material: peripheral blood or thyroid tissue (not recorded which). The CDR3 bases are TGTGCCAGCAGTTATCCGATACAGCTAAATAGCAATCAGCCCCAGCATTTT. Translation: CASSYPIQLNSNQPQHF.